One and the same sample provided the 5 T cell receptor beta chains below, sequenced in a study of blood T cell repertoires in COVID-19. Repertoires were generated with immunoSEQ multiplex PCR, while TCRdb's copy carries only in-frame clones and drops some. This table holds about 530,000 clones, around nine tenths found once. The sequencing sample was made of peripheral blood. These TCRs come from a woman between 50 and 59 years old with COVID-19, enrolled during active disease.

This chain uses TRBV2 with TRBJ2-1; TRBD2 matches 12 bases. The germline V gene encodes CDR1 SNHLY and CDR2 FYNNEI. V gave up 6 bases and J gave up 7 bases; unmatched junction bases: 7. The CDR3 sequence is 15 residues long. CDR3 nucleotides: TGTGCCAGCAGCCGCCGGACTAGCGGGGTTAATGAGCAGTTCTTC. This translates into CASSRRTSGVNEQFF.

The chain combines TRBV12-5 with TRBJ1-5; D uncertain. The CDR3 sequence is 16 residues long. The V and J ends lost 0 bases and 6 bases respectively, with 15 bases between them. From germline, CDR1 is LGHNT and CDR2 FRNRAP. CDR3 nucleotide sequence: TGTGCTAGTGGTTTGGTACTAAGCGGGCTTGGTCAGCCCCAGCATTTT. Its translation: CASGLVLSGLGQPQHF.

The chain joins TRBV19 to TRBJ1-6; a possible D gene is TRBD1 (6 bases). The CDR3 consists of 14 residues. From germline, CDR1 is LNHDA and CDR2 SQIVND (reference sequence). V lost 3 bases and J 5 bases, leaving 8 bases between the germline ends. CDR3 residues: CASSIRTDNSPLHF. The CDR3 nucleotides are TGTGCCAGTAGTATCAGGACAGATAATTCACCCCTCCACTTT.

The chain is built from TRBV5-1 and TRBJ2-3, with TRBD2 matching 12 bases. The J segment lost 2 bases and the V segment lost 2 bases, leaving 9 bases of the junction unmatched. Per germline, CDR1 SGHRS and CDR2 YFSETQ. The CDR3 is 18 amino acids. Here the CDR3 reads CASSFTTSGGIATDTQYF. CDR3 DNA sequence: TGCGCCAGCAGCTTTACGACTAGCGGGGGCATCGCCACAGATACGCAGTATTTT.

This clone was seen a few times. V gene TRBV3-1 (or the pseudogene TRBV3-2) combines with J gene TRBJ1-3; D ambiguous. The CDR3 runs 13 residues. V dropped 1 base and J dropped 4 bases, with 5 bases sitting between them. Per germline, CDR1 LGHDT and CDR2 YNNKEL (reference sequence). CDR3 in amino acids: CASSQAAGNTIYF. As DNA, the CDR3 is TGTGCCAGCAGCCAAGCTGCGGGAAACACCATATATTTT.